This T cell receptor (beta chain) emerged from a study of blood T cell repertoires in COVID-19 (TCRdb year 2020). Study-wide context: The collaborator samples originated in the United States, Italy and Spain and spanned the acute and convalescent phases of COVID-19. The samples were drawn from two sources: the first 160 participants of the ongoing ImmuneRACE study, and fewer than 1,500 subjects contributed by 6 global collaborators. The material from the prospective study consisted of cDNA or gDNA derived from T cells, B-cell-depleted T cells, or PBMCs. Where available, HLA class I and class II types were taken from metadata supplied by the sample provider and were not determined by assay-based typing. The repertoires were made available in a free public database intended to serve as a resource for research on the immune response to SARS-CoV-2. The dataset comprised deeply sampled blood TCRbeta repertoires from subjects exposed to, actively infected with, or recovered from COVID-19. Nearly every sample came with metadata listing a de-identified subject ID, COVID-19 status, age in years and sex.

TCRbeta CDR3 regions were amplified from genomic DNA by means of the immunoSEQ Assay, a bias-controlled multiplex PCR. The authors' pipeline ran thus. Nucleated cell counts per sample were estimated from amplification of reference gene primers within the assay. To quantify the absolute abundance of each unique TCRbeta CDR3 rearrangement, sequence reads were collapsed and filtered. For each sample, productive Simpson clonality was calculated as the square root of Simpson's diversity index across productive rearrangements. TCRdb provides this immuneACCESS table in a form limited to in-frame rearrangements. Some clones are lacking; in checked studies, under half of them reflect an unresolved V gene, and why the rest are absent is not known. The D gene and trimming were derived from the DNA, and the V and J assignments and clone size from that table. Here the sample has around 86,000 clones; over 75% occur a single time. 9.5% to 15% of the sample is taken by the ten largest.

The CDR3 sequence holds 13 residues, the cysteine and phenylalanine included. Left in the record is the CDR3 DNA by itself, 39 bases read in frame from the first base. Taken from the germline V gene, the CDR1 and CDR2 loops are SQVTM and ANQGSEA. The V and J ends are trimmed by 0 bases and 5 bases, leaving 10 bases between them. Collaborating institutions collected whole blood in K2EDTA tubes following their own protocols. For TCRbeta analysis, collaborators shipped samples as frozen whole blood, isolated PBMCs, or DNA extracted from either of those sample types. Results and caveats for the whole study, not just this receptor: Clinical and demographic metadata were provided uncurated, with the amount varying by source and participant.

Details on this clone: Its antigen specificity is not known. No base qualities exist here, and no much larger clone lies one base off it.

The sample comprised peripheral blood. The sequence was collected from a human donor in a cohort sampled during active COVID-19. Rearrangement joined TRBV29-1 to TRBJ1-1; a weak D assignment points to TRBD1 (5 bases agree). The CDR3 corresponds to CSVEESRGTEAFF. The DNA reads as follows: TGCAGCGTTGAAGAGAGTAGGGGAACTGAAGCTTTCTTT.